These 20 T cell receptor beta chains were all obtained from the same sample, sequenced in a study of metastatic and nonmetastatic thyroid tumors. Until they underwent thyroid surgery, no patient had received any treatment. TCRdb reassembled clones from the PCR reads with MiXCR. The sample includes about 6,100 clones, approximately 30% of them seen just once. The source material was adjacent normal tissue. These receptors were collected from a female donor with papillary thyroid cancer or a benign thyroid nodule (not recorded which). Some clones in this sample may be carry-over from other donors' samples.

V usage is TRBV15 and J usage is TRBJ1-1; weak D call: TRBD1 (6 bases). V dropped 0 bases and J dropped 7 bases, with 15 bases sitting between them. CDR3 size: 15 residues. The germline V gene has CDR1 LNHNV and CDR2 YYDKDF (reference sequence). CDR3 sequence reads: CATSRDSRGPGEAFF. The CDR3 DNA is TGTGCCACCAGCAGAGATAGTCGGGGGCCGGGTGAAGCTTTCTTT.

With respect to this clone: The CDR3 ends on some other residue instead of the conserved phenylalanine or tryptophan, so this is likely a read error. CDR3 sequence (DNA): TGTGCCAGCCACACCGTGGAGCTGTTTTCT. This codes for CASHTVELFS. The chain employs TRBV6-1 and TRBJ2-2; no clear D gene. The CDR3 is made up of 10 amino acids. CDR1 and CDR2 (germline): MNHNS, SASEGT.

The rearrangement joins TRBV20-1 to TRBJ2-7; 8 positions agree with TRBD2. This CDR3 contains 14 residues. Losses at the gene ends were 0 bases for V and 5 bases for J; bases not matched to a gene: 6. Per germline, CDR1 DFQATT and CDR2 SNEGSKA (reference sequence). The CDR3 nucleotides read TGCAGTGCTAGAGATCAAGCGGGAGCTGACGAGCAGTACTTC. It translates to CSARDQAGADEQYF.

By share, this clone counts as medium-sized (0.01 to 0.1%). This chain uses TRBV12-3 or TRBV12-4 with TRBJ1-5; no clear D gene. The CDR3 totals 14 residues. The V end lost 2 bases, the J end lost 1 base, and 6 bases lay between the germline ends. CDR3 bases: TGTGCCAGCAGTTTAAGTATGAGCAATCAGCCCCAGCATTTT. This encodes CASSLSMSNQPQHF.

There are a few counts of this clone. The V call is TRBV12-3 or TRBV12-4, the J call TRBJ2-5; the D gene is possibly TRBD2 (5 bases). V gave up 2 bases and J gave up 1 base, with 11 bases separating them. CDR3 length equals 15 residues. As DNA, the CDR3 is TGTGCCAGCAGTTTAACGGACTGGGTCCAAGAGACCCAGTACTTC. Amino acids: CASSLTDWVQETQYF.

This clone has a handful of counts. The chain couples TRBV28 to TRBJ1-2; TRBD1 matches at 7 bases. Trimming took 10 bases from V and 5 from J; bases not matched to a gene: 10. CDR3 size: 13 residues. Per the germline V gene, CDR1 is MDHEN and CDR2 is SYDVKM. The CDR3 spells CANNRDSKYGYTF. The CDR3 bases are TGTGCCAACAACCGGGACAGCAAATATGGCTACACCTTC.

The V gene is TRBV19, the J gene TRBJ1-1, with D unclear. Germline CDR1 and CDR2: LNHDA and SQIVND (reference sequence). There are 13 residues in the CDR3. The ends were cut back, 5 bases at V and 5 bases at J, with 12 bases in the middle. The CDR3: CASSLVGSTEAFF. DNA of the CDR3: TGTGCCAGTAGTCTGGTTGGGAGTACTGAAGCTTTCTTT.

This clone was detected a few times. This chain joins TRBV19 and TRBJ1-2; TRBD1 agrees at 8 bases. Germline V gives CDR1 LNHDA, CDR2 SQIVND (reference sequence). This CDR3 region has 19 residues. Germline trimming cut 5 bases from V and 5 bases from J; bases unmatched to any gene: 22. The chain's CDR3 is CASSRALTDGQGLLYGYTF. The DNA of the CDR3 is TGTGCCAGTAGTCGCGCGTTGACCGATGGACAGGGTTTATTGTATGGCTACACCTTC.

This clone turned up a few times. V and J are TRBV19 and TRBJ2-1; D is unclear. Germline CDR1 is LNHDA and CDR2 is SQIVND (reference sequence). The CDR3 is 16 amino acids. V shed 6 bases and J shed 0 bases, with 15 bases lying between them. DNA of the CDR3: TGTGCCAGTAGCGCCTGGCCCCGGAGCTCCTACAATGAGCAGTTCTTC. Translation: CASSAWPRSSYNEQFF.

J is TRBJ1-4 and V is TRBV2; D remains ambiguous. The CDR3 has 14 amino acids. Looked up from germline, CDR1 is SNHLY and CDR2 is FYNNEI. V dropped 2 bases and J dropped 4 bases, with 8 bases sitting between them. The CDR3 DNA reads TGTGCCAGCAGTGAAAGGACGGATAATGAAAAACTGTTTTTT. Encoded protein: CASSERTDNEKLFF. Full variable domain (rest looked up from reference TRBV2 and TRBJ1-4): EPEVTQTPSHQVTQMGQEVILRCVPISNHLYFYWYRQILGQKVEFLVSFYNNEISEKSEIFDDQFSVERPDGSNFTLKIRSTKLEDSAMYFCASSERTDNEKLFFGSGTQLSVL.

The rearrangement uses TRBV7-2 and TRBJ1-3, with unresolved D. CDR1 and CDR2 from the germline V gene are SGHTA and FQGNSA. The CDR3 covers 13 residues. V lost 4 bases and J 7 bases, leaving 11 bases between the germline ends. CDR3 residues: CASSSRLKNTIYF. CDR3 coding DNA: TGTGCCAGCAGCTCTCGCCTCAAGAACACCATATATTTT.

The V and J genes are TRBV20-1 and TRBJ1-1; D is unclear. V gave up 5 bases and J gave up 3 bases, with 13 bases separating them. The germline V gene has CDR1 DFQATT and CDR2 SNEGSKA (reference sequence). CDR3 length: 13 residues. CDR3 bases: TGCAGTGCTGGAGCGGGTGGGTACACTGAAGCTTTCTTT. The encoded protein is CSAGAGGYTEAFF.

The chain couples TRBV7-2 to TRBJ2-3, with 7 bases that match TRBD2. V was pared by 1 base and J by 8 bases, with 3 bases of the junction left unmatched. Germline CDR1 and CDR2: SGHTA and FQGNSA. There are 13 residues in the CDR3. CDR3 in DNA: TGTGCCAGCAGCTTAGATCCGGGGGGTACGCAGTATTTT. As protein: CASSLDPGGTQYF.

This clone has more than one count but fewer than ten. J is TRBJ1-2 and V is TRBV9; D ambiguous. The CDR3 has 12 residues. V lost 0 bases and J 5 bases, leaving 5 bases between the germline ends. Germline V gives CDR1 SGDLS, CDR2 YYNGEE. This chain's CDR3 is CASSVAGYGYTF. CDR3 DNA: TGTGCCAGCAGCGTAGCTGGATATGGCTACACCTTC.

V is TRBV28 and J is TRBJ2-1; 10 bases match TRBD2. Germline V lookup: CDR1 MDHEN, CDR2 SYDVKM. This CDR3 has 15 amino acids. V gave up 5 bases and J gave up 10 bases; unmatched junction bases: 11. CDR3 in amino acids: CASSEPAGGPVEQFF. As DNA, the CDR3 is TGTGCCAGCAGTGAACCAGCGGGAGGGCCAGTGGAGCAGTTCTTC.

This clone was detected a few times. The genes are TRBV28 and TRBJ2-7, with D possibly being TRBD1 (5 bases). The V and J ends lost 10 bases and 6 bases respectively, with 16 bases between them. The CDR3 totals 12 residues. Germline-derived CDR1 and CDR2 are MDHEN and SYDVKM. CDR3 sequence reads: CATTSQGVEQYF. The DNA of the CDR3 is TGTGCCACCACCTCACAAGGGGTCGAGCAGTACTTC.

Only a few counts were recorded for this clone. The chain combines TRBV11-2 with TRBJ1-1, with TRBD1 as a possible D gene (5 bases). Germline CDR1 and CDR2: SGHAT and FQNNGV. Trimming removed 3 bases from V and 1 base from J, with 6 bases in between. The CDR3 length is 13 residues. The CDR3, as DNA: TGTGCCAGCAGCTTGACAGAGAACACTGAAGCTTTCTTT. Translating gives CASSLTENTEAFF. The entire variable domain, with the rest obtained from reference TRBV11-2 and TRBJ1-1, is as follows: EAGVAQSPRYKIIEKRQSVAFWCNPISGHATLYWYQQILGQGPKLLIQFQNNGVVDDSQLPKDRFSAERLKGVDSTLKIQPAKLEDSAVYLCASSLTENTEAFFGQGTRLTVV.

Only a few counts were recorded for this clone. J is TRBJ1-2 and V is TRBV12-3 or TRBV12-4; D is uncertain. The CDR3 spans 11 residues. Trimming left V 4 bases short and J 6 bases short, with 6 bases between. CDR3 loop: CASSSRHGYTF. Here the CDR3 DNA reads TGTGCCAGCAGTTCCCGCCATGGCTACACCTTC.

V and J are TRBV6-2 or TRBV6-3 and TRBJ2-1; D perhaps matches TRBD1 (6 bases). CDR3 length equals 15 residues. Trimming took 6 bases from V and 3 from J, leaving 15 bases between them. In germline, CDR1 is MNHEY, CDR2 SVGEGT. The CDR3 region has the DNA TGTGCCAGCAGCAACCCCGGGACAAACTACAATGAGCAGTTCTTC. Protein sequence: CASSNPGTNYNEQFF.

The chain has TRBV28 and TRBJ2-7; D is undetermined. Germline V CDR1 and CDR2: MDHEN, SYDVKM. V was trimmed by 7 bases and J by 7 bases, leaving 14 bases between them. The CDR3 is 12 residues long. CDR3 in amino acids: CASTPGSREQYF. The CDR3 DNA is TGTGCCAGCACTCCGGGCTCACGGGAGCAGTACTTC.